The rows below give T cell receptor beta chains drawn from one sample of a study of blood T cell repertoires in COVID-19. Sequencing was performed with immunoSEQ multiplex PCR; in TCRdb, only in-frame clones are kept and a portion is missing. The sample lists 120,000 or so clones, around two thirds occurring once. The specimen sequenced was peripheral blood. These receptors were obtained from a woman aged 70-85 years with acute or convalescent COVID-19. CDR3s include the opening cysteine and the closing phenylalanine or tryptophan.

v_call	cdr3_length	j_call	cdr3_aa
TRBV29-1	13	TRBJ1-1	CSAGQGEGTEAFF
TRBV5-4	16	TRBJ2-1	CASSLRRQGAYNEQFF
TRBV2	16	TRBJ2-5	CASSVRGGGYQETQYF
TRBV10-3	15	TRBJ2-1	CAIKDPGLAGNEQFF
TRBV6-5	13	TRBJ2-7	CASTPGPGQGDYF
TRBV3-1/TRBV3-2	11	TRBJ2-5	CASSHAETQYF
TRBV9	16	TRBJ2-1	CASSVRLAGRDNEQFF
TRBV6-1	15	TRBJ1-1	CASSDHQGRNTEAFF
TRBV3-1/TRBV3-2	15	TRBJ2-7	CASSQASGGPYEQYF
TRBV7-2	14	TRBJ1-5	CASSSTGYNQPQHF
TRBV28	15	TRBJ2-1	CASSFSSAGFDEQFF
TRBV6-5	16	TRBJ2-2	CASSYSRAGYTGELFF
TRBV6-2/TRBV6-3	11	TRBJ1-2	CASSDTYGYTF
TRBV14	13	TRBJ1-2	CASSLGQGYGYTF
TRBV7-2	14	TRBJ1-1	CASSLAQAHTEAFF
TRBV19	14	TRBJ1-2	CASSDSAGRSGYTF
TRBV2	10	TRBJ2-7	CASSRGEQYF
TRBV6-6	13	TRBJ2-7	CASTSGNSYEQYF
TRBV19	16	TRBJ1-2	CASSIEGGRKSDGYTF
TRBV7-2	16	TRBJ2-1	CASSLLAGEAYNEQFF
TRBV30	12	TRBJ1-2	CAWSIKQGGYTF
TRBV2	14	TRBJ1-2	CASSEARELYGYTF
TRBV27	13	TRBJ1-3	CASRSLSGNTIYF
TRBV6-6	13	TRBJ1-5	CASRPGTGQPQHF
TRBV19	13	TRBJ1-4	CASSIDRRGGLFF
TRBV5-1	17	TRBJ2-1	CASSPTTSTGLRNEQFF
TRBV10-3	16	TRBJ1-6	CAISELSGQVNSPLHF
TRBV30	13	TRBJ1-5	CAWSVDRYQPQHF
TRBV21-1	17	TRBJ1-6	CASSKGNSRATNSPLHF
TRBV5-4	15	TRBJ2-6	CASRTTGSGANVLTF
TRBV7-9	14	TRBJ1-2	CASSLVQGAGGYTF
TRBV12-3/TRBV12-4	13	TRBJ2-4	CASQRGRQNIQYF
TRBV7-2	17	TRBJ1-4	CASSLGGQVNFNEKLFF
TRBV6-2/TRBV6-3	16	TRBJ2-4	CASSYPRGAAKNIQYF
TRBV28	12	TRBJ1-6	CASSFQASPLHF
TRBV19	13	TRBJ1-1	CASSGQLNTEAFF
TRBV28	17	TRBJ2-6	CASSLLGRELRANVLTF
TRBV28	18	TRBJ1-1	CASSPPGTGRILNTEAFF
TRBV27	16	TRBJ2-5	CASSPTLGGGMETQYF
TRBV15	13	TRBJ1-2	CATSQGDRAGYTF
TRBV21-1	18	TRBJ2-3	CASSKGEMDRGVSDTQYF
TRBV9	18	TRBJ2-6	CASSVGGLLISGANVLTF
TRBV5-1	15	TRBJ2-1	CASSGGASSYNEQFF
TRBV27	15	TRBJ1-1	CASSLTGGSYTEAFF
TRBV30	14	TRBJ1-3	CAWSTGGSGNTIYF